This TCR beta chain was identified during a study of neurological immune-mediated disorders. TCRdb passed the 5' RACE reads through MiXCR, listing each CDR3 protein once. In the table there are about 70,000 distinct CDR3 sequences, 3.2% of which are singletons. V lost 6 bases to trimming and J lost 4 bases, with 21 bases between them. The CDR3 consists of 16 residues. This clonotype was observed at least ten times. The sample taken for sequencing was PBMCs. The V and J genes are TRBV12-3 or TRBV12-4 and TRBJ2-5, with D possibly being TRBD2 (5 bases). The receptor's source is a woman aged 45-65 years with multiple sclerosis. For the CDR3, the DNA is TGTGCCAGCAGCCAGAGCGGCTCAATAGTACGAGAGACCCAGTACTTC. Its protein is CASSQSGSIVRETQYF.